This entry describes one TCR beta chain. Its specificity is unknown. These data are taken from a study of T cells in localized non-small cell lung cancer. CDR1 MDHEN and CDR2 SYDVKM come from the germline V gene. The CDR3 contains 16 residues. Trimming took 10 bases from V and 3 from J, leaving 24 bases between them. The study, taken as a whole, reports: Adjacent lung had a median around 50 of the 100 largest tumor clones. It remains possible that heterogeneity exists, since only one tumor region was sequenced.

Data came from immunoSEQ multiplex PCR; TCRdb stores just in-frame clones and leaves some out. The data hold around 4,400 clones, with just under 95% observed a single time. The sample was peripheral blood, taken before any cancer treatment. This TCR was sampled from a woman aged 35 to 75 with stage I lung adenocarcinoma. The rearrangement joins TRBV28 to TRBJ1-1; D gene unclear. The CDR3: CATTLSRSLWDTEAFF. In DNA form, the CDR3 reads TGTGCCACAACATTATCCAGGAGTCTCTGGGACACTGAAGCTTTCTTT.